Described below is a single TCR beta chain sequence and its context. The antigen remains undetermined. The data originate from a study of T cell responses to AZD1222 COVID-19 vaccine. Study outcomes and limitations: Females made up more of the donors, who were largely white British, and clonal diversity may have come out too low. Baseline testing showed seropositivity in only a handful of AZD1222 recipients. Across the whole spike, CD4 TCRs peaked at regions 160-218 and 743-854.

Clones were sequenced by immunoSEQ multiplex PCR, and TCRdb holds only the in-frame ones, with some missing. There are approximately 64,000 clones in the sample; less than 90% occur only once, and about 9.4% lies in the top ten. The CDR3 is 17 amino acids. V dropped 0 bases and J dropped 6 bases, with 20 bases sitting between them. CDR1 is MGHRA and CDR2 is YSYEKL in the germline V gene. The sequencing used peripheral blood, collected on day 0 of AZD1222 vaccination. This chain links TRBV4-1 with TRBJ1-2; tentative D call: TRBD1 (5 bases). The clonotype originates from an adult in good health. The CDR3 DNA sequence: TGCGCCAGCAGCCAAGAGCCCGTCGGGGGGTTATCAGATGGCTACACCTTC. Residues: CASSQEPVGGLSDGYTF.